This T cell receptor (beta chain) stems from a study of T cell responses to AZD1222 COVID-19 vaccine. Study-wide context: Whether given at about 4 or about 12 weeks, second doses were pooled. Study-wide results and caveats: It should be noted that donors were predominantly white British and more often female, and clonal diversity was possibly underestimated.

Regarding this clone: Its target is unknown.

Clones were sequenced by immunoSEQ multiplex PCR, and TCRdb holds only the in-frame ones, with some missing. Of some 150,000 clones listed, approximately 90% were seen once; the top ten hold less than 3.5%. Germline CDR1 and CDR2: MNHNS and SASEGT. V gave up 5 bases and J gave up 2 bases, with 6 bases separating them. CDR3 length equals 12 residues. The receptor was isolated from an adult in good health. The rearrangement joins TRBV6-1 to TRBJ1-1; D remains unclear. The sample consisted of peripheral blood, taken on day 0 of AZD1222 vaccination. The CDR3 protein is CASSFQNTEAFF. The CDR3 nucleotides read TGTGCCAGCAGTTTTCAAAACACTGAAGCTTTCTTT.